Listed below are T cell receptor beta chains from one sample, sequenced in a study of OX40 agonist ivuxolimab in advanced cancers. Only in-frame clones appear in the TCRdb table, and some are missing; sequencing was by immunoSEQ multiplex PCR. This table has tens of thousands of clones, about 88% appearing once. Material: CD4+ or CD8+ T cells sorted from blood, obtained in a trial of the OX40 agonist ivuxolimab. The source of these receptors is an adult with an advanced solid tumor such as melanoma, head and neck, liver or kidney cancer. CDR3s include the opening cysteine and the closing phenylalanine or tryptophan. Each record gives: J gene, D gene, V gene, CDR3 length, CDR3 protein. D genes are given only for firm matches.

j_gene: TRBJ2-7; d_gene: TRBD1; v_gene: TRBV6-5; len: 14; CDR3aa: CASSLQGVYHEQYF
j_gene: TRBJ1-3; d_gene: NA; v_gene: TRBV6-1; len: 14; CDR3aa: CASSVRPSGNTIYF
j_gene: TRBJ2-3; d_gene: NA; v_gene: TRBV29-1; len: 14; CDR3aa: CSVEPALGTDTQYF
j_gene: TRBJ1-2; d_gene: NA; v_gene: TRBV19; len: 12; CDR3aa: CASSLYNYGYTF
j_gene: TRBJ2-1; d_gene: NA; v_gene: TRBV7-7; len: 13; CDR3aa: CASSLGLDHEQFF
j_gene: TRBJ2-4; d_gene: NA; v_gene: TRBV9; len: 15; CDR3aa: CASSPSGLRAGVQYF
j_gene: TRBJ2-3; d_gene: TRBD2; v_gene: TRBV18; len: 15; CDR3aa: CASTGTSGSSDTQYF
j_gene: TRBJ1-4; d_gene: TRBD1; v_gene: TRBV28; len: 14; CDR3aa: CATTGAPVDEKLFF
j_gene: TRBJ2-1; d_gene: TRBD2; v_gene: TRBV30; len: 12; CDR3aa: CAWSTSGSEQFF
j_gene: TRBJ2-7; d_gene: TRBD2; v_gene: TRBV29-1; len: 15; CDR3aa: CSALGLAGGSYEQYF
j_gene: TRBJ1-3; d_gene: NA; v_gene: TRBV9; len: 13; CDR3aa: CASSPNSGNTIYF
j_gene: TRBJ1-4; d_gene: TRBD1; v_gene: TRBV18; len: 15; CDR3aa: CASSPRDREEEKLFF
j_gene: TRBJ1-4; d_gene: NA; v_gene: TRBV29-1; len: 15; CDR3aa: CSVEGGAESNEKLFF
j_gene: TRBJ2-5; d_gene: TRBD1; v_gene: TRBV29-1; len: 14; CDR3aa: CSVEDRGPQETQYF